These 4 T cell receptor beta chains came from one sample sequenced in a study of patients and donors after allogeneic stem cell transplantation. Each CDR3 protein gets one entry after TCRdb re-called the RT-PCR reads with MiXCR. The sample consists of about a million distinct CDR3 sequences, roughly 17% of them appearing once. Sequencing was performed on blood, either unsorted or a sorted T cell fraction (not recorded which). These receptors originate from a human donor who was either an allogeneic HSCT recipient or a stem cell or donor lymphocyte infusion donor (not recorded which). It is not recorded whose cells these are; they may come from a transplant donor.

This chain joins TRBV2 and TRBJ2-2, with a possible D match to TRBD2 (6 bases). The CDR3 loop spans 15 amino acids. Trimming left V 4 bases short and J 1 base short, with 10 bases between. Germline CDR1 and CDR2: SNHLY and FYNNEI. CDR3 coding DNA: TGTGCCAGCAGTGCTGAGGGACTGAACACCGGGGAGCTGTTTTTT. Protein sequence: CASSAEGLNTGELFF.

This clonotype was recorded a few times. CDR3 protein: CASSFTSGDYEQYF. Here the CDR3 DNA reads TGTGCCAGCAGCTTTACTAGCGGGGACTACGAGCAGTACTTC. The genes are TRBV7-9 and TRBJ2-7, with TRBD2 matching 10 bases. The germline gives CDR1 SEHNR, CDR2 FQNEAQ (reference sequence). This CDR3 contains 14 residues. Germline trimming cut 3 bases from V and 3 bases from J; bases unmatched to any gene: 2.

This clonotype has more than one count but fewer than ten. The chain has TRBV11-1 and TRBJ2-3, with 12 positions matching TRBD2. This CDR3 has 18 residues. V was pared by 5 bases and J by 1 base, with 10 bases of the junction left unmatched. CDR1 is SGHAT, CDR2 FQDESV, per germline (reference sequence). CDR3: CASSPWTSGEMGTDTQYF. In DNA, the CDR3 is TGTGCCAGCAGCCCCTGGACTAGCGGGGAGATGGGCACAGATACGCAGTATTTT.

The genes are TRBV9 and TRBJ2-5; 10 bases map to TRBD2. The CDR3 runs to 14 residues. Trimming cost V 6 bases and J 1 base; bases outside gene matches: 3. Germline CDR1 and CDR2: SGDLS and YYNGEE. The CDR3 bases are TGTGCCAGCACGAGCGGGAGGGCCCAAGAGACCCAGTACTTC. The encoded protein is CASTSGRAQETQYF.